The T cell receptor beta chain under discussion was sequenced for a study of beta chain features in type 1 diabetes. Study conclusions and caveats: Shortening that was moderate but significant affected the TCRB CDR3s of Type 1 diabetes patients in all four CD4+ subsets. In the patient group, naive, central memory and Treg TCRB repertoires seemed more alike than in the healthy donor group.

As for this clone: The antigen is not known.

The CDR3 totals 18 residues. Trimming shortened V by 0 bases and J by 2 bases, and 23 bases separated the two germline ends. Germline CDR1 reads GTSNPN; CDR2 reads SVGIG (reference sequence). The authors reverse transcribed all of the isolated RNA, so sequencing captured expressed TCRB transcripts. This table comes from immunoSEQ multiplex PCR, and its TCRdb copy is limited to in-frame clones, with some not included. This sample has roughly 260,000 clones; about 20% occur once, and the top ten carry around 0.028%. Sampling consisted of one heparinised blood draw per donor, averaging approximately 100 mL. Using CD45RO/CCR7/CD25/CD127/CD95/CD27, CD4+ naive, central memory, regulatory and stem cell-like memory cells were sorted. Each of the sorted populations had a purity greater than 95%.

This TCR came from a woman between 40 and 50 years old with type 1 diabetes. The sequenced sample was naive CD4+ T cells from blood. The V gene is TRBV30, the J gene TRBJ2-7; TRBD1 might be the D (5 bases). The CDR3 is CAWSVGVIVDRQPYEQYF. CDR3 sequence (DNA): TGTGCCTGGAGTGTAGGGGTAATCGTCGATCGGCAGCCCTACGAGCAGTACTTC. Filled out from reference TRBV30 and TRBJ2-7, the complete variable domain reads SQTIHQWPATLVQPVGSPLSLECTVEGTSNPNLYWYRQAAGRGLQLLFYSVGIGQISSEVPQNLSASRPQDRQFILSSKKLLLSDSGFYLCAWSVGVIVDRQPYEQYFGPGTRLTVT.